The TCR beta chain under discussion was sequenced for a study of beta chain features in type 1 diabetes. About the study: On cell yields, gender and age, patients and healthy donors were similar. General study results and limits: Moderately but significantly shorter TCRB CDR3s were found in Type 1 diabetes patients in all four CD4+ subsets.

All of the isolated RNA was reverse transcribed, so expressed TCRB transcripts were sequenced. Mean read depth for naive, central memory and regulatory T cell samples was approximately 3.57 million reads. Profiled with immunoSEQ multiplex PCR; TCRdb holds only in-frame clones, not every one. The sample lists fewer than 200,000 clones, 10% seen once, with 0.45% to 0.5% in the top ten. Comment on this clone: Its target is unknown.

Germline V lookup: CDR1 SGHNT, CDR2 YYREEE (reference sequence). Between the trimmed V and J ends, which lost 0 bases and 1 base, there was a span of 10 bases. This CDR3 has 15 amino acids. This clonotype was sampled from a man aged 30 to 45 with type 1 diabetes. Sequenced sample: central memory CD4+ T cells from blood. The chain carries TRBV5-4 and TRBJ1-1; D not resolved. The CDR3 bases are TGTGCCAGCAGCTTGGAAGTCCAGGAGAACACTGAAGCTTTCTTT. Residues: CASSLEVQENTEAFF.